This T cell receptor (beta chain) came from a study of cytomegalovirus exposure and HLA in healthy donors. Overall study results and limits: Relative to the approximately 670-donor mean, N-insertions were reportedly fewer in an Asian-associated ancestry cluster in a later analysis.

PCR was performed using 60 Vbeta and 13 Jbeta primers. Here immunoSEQ multiplex PCR was the method, and the copy in TCRdb shows in-frame clones only, minus some. The sample records around 140,000 clones, more than 75% being singletons. The CDR3 consists of 14 residues. J gave up 5 bases and V 3 bases, and 5 bases lay outside the gene matches. CDR1 and CDR2 (germline): SGHTA, FQGNSA. Details on this clone: The antigen remains undetermined.

Sequenced input: PBMCs. This TCR was sampled from a male donor in good health and CMV-seronegative. V gene TRBV7-2 combines with J gene TRBJ2-5; TRBD2 agrees at 8 bases. CDR3 sequence (DNA): TGTGCCAGCAGCTTCGGGGGGGGCCAGGAGACCCAGTACTTC. Its protein is CASSFGGGQETQYF.